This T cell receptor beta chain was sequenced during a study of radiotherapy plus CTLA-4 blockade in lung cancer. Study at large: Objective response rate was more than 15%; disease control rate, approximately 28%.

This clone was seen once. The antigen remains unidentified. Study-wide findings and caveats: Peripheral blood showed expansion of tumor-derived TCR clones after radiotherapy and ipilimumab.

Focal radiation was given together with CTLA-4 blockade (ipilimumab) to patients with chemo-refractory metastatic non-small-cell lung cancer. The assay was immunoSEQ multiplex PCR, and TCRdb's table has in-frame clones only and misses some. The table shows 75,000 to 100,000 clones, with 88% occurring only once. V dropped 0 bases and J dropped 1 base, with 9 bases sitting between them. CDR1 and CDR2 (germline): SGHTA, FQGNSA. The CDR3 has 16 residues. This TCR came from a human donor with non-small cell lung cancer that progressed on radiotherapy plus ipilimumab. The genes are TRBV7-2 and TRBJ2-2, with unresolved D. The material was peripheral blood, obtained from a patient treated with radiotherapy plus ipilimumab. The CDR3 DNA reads TGTGCCAGCAGCTTAGCGCTCCTGGGGAACACCGGGGAGCTGTTTTTT. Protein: CASSLALLGNTGELFF. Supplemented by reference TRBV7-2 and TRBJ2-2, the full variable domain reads GAGVSQSPSNKVTEKGKDVELRCDPISGHTALYWYRQSLGQGLEFLIYFQGNSAPDKSGLPSDRFSAERTGGSVSTLTIQRTQQEDSAVYLCASSLALLGNTGELFFGEGSRLTVL.